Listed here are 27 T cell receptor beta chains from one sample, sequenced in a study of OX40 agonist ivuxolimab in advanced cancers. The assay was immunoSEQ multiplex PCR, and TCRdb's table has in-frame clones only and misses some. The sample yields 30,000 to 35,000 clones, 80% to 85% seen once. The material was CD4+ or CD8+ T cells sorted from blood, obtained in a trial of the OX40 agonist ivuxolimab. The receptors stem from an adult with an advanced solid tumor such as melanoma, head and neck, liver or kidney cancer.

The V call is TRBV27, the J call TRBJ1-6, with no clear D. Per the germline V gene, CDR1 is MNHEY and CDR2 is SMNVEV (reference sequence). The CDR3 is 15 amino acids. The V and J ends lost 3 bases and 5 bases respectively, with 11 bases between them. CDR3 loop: CASSFGQSNNSPLHF. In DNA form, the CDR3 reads TGTGCCAGCAGTTTCGGGCAGTCAAATAATTCACCCCTCCACTTT.

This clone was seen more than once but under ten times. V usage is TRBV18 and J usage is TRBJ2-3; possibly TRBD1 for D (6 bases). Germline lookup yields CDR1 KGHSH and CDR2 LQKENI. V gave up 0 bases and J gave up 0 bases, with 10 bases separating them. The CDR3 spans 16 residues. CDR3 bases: TGTGCCAGCTCACCACCGGGGGCCCCCAGCACAGATACGCAGTATTTT. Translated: CASSPPGAPSTDTQYF.

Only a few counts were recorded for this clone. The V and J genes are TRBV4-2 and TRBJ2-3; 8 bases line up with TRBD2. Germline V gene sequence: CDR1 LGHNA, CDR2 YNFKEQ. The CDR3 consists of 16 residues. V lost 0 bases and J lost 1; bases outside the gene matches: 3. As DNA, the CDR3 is TGTGCCAGCAGCCAAGATTTACTAGCGGGCACAGATACGCAGTATTTT. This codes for CASSQDLLAGTDTQYF.

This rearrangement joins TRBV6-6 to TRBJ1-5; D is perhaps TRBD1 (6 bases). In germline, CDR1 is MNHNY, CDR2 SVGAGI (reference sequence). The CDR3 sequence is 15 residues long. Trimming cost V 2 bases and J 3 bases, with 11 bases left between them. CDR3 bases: TGTGCCAGCAGTTACACCGGGACAATCAATCAGCCCCAGCATTTT. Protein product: CASSYTGTINQPQHF.

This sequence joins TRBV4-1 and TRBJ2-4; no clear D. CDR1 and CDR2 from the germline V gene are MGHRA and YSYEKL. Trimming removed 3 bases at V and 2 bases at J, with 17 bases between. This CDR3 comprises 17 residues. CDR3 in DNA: TGCGCCAGCAGCCAGTTCCTTACAGTTTTATCCAAAAACATTCAGTACTTC. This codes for CASSQFLTVLSKNIQYF.

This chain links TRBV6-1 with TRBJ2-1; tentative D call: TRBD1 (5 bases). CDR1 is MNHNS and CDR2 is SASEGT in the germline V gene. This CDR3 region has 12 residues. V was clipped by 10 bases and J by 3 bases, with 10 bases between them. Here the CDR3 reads CATGNGYNEQFF. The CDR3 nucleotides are TGTGCCACAGGGAATGGCTACAATGAGCAGTTCTTC.

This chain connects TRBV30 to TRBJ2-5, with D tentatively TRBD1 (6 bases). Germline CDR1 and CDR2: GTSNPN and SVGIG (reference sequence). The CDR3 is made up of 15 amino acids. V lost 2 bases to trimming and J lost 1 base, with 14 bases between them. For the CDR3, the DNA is TGTGCCTGGAGTAGGGGGATGGCGAGCCAAGAGACCCAGTACTTC. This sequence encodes CAWSRGMASQETQYF.

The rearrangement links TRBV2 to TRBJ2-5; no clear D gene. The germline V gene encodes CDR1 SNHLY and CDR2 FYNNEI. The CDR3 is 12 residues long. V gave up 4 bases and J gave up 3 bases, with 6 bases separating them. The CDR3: CASSVQEETQYF. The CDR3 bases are TGTGCCAGCAGTGTTCAGGAAGAGACCCAGTACTTC.

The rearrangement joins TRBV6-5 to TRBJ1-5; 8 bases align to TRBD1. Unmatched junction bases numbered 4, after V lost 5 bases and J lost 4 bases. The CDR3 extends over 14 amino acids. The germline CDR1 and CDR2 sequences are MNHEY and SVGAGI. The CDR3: CASSPWTGNQPQHF. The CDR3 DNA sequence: TGTGCCAGCAGTCCATGGACAGGGAATCAGCCCCAGCATTTT.

In DNA form, the CDR3 reads TGTGCCAGCAGTTTAGCGTTCCCCCTAGCGGGGGACTACGAGCAGTACTTC. Translated: CASSLAFPLAGDYEQYF. This sequence joins TRBV27 and TRBJ2-7; TRBD2 aligns across 10 bases. The CDR3 is 17 residues long. The V and J ends lost 2 bases and 3 bases, in that order; junction bases with no gene match: 10. Germline V gene data show CDR1 as MNHEY and CDR2 as SMNVEV (reference sequence).

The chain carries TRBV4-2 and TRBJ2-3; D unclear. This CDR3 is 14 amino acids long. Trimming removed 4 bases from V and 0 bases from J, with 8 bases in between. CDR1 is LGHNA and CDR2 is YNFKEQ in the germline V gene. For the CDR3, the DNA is TGTGCCAGCAGCCGCGAAGCAAGCACAGATACGCAGTATTTT. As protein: CASSREASTDTQYF.

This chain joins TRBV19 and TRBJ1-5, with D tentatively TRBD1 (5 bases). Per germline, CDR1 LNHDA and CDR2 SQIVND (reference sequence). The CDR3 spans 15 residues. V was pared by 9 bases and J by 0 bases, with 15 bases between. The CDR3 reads CASRQTFFSNQPQHF. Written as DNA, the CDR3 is TGTGCCAGCAGACAGACGTTTTTTAGCAATCAGCCCCAGCATTTT.

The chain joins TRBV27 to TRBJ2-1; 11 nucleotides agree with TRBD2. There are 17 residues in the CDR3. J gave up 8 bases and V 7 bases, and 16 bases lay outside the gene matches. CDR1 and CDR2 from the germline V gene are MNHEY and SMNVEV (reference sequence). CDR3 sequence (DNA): TGTGCCAGCACTCTAGGGGAAACTAGCGGGGGTCGTGATGAGCAGTTCTTC. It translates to CASTLGETSGGRDEQFF.

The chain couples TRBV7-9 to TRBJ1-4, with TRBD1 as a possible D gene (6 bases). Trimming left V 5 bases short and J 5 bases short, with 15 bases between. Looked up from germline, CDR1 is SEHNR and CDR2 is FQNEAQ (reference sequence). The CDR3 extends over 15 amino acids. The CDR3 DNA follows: TGTGCCAGCAGCAAACAGGGACGCGTCAATGAAAAACTGTTTTTT. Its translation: CASSKQGRVNEKLFF.

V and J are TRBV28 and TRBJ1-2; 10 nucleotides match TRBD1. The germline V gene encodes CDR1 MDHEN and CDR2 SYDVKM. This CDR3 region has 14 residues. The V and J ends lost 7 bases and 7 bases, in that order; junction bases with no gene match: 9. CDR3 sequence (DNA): TGTGCCAGCATTACTGACAGGGGGCTAGGTGGCTACACCTTC. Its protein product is CASITDRGLGGYTF.

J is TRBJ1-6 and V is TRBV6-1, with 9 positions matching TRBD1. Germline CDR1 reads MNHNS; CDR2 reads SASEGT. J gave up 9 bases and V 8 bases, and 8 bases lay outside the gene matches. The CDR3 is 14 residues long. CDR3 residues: CASAGTGFGSPLHF. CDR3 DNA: TGTGCCAGCGCTGGGACAGGGTTCGGTTCACCCCTCCACTTT.

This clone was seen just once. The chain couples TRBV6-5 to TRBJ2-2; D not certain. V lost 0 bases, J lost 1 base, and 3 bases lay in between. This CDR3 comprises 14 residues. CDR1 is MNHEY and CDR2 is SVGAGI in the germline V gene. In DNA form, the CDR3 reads TGTGCCAGCAGTTACTCTGGGAACACCGGGGAGCTGTTTTTT. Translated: CASSYSGNTGELFF.

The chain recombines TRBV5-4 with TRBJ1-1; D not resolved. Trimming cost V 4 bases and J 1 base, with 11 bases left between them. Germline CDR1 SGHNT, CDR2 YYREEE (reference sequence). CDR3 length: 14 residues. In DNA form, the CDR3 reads TGTGCCAGCAGCCCTTCTTGGCCGAACACTGAAGCTTTCTTT. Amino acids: CASSPSWPNTEAFF.

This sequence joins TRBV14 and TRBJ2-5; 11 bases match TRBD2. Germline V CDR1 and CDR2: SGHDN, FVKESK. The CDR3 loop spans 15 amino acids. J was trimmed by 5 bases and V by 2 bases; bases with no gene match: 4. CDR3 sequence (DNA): TGTGCCAGCAGCCAAAGGCTAGCGGGGGGTGAGACCCAGTACTTC. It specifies CASSQRLAGGETQYF.

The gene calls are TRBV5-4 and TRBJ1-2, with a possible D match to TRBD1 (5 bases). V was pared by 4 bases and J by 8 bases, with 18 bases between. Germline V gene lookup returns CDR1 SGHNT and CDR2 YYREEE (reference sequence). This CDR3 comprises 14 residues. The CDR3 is CASSTPPGIEGYTF. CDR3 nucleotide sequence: TGTGCCAGCAGCACTCCGCCAGGGATTGAGGGCTACACCTTC.

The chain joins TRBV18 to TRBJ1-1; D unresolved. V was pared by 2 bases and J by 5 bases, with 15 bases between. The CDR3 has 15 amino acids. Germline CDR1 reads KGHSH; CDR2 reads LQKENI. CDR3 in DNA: TGTGCCAGCTCACCAAGTATGGCTTTTAAGACTGAAGCTTTCTTT. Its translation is CASSPSMAFKTEAFF.

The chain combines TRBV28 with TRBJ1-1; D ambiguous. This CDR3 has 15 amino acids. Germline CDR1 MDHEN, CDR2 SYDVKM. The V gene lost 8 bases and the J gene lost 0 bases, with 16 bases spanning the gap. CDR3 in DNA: TGTGCCAGCTCACCTCCCGACACAATGAACACTGAAGCTTTCTTT. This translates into CASSPPDTMNTEAFF.

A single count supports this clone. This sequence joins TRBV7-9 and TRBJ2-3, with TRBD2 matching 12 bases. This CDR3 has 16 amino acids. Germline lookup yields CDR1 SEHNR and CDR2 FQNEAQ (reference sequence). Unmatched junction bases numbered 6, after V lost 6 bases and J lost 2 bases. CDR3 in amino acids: CASSLGLAGNTDTQYF. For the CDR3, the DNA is TGTGCCAGCAGTCTCGGACTAGCGGGAAACACAGATACGCAGTATTTT.

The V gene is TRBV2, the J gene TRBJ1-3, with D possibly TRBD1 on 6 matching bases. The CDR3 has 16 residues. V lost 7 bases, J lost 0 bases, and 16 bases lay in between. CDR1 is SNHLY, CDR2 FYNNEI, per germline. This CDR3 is CASISGGGFSGNTIYF. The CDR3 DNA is TGTGCCAGCATTTCCGGGGGCGGATTCTCTGGAAACACCATATATTTT.

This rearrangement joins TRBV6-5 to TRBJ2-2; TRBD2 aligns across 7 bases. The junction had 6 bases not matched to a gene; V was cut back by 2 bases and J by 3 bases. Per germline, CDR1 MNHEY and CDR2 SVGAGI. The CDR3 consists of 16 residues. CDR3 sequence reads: CASSYGGGRDTGELFF. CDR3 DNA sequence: TGTGCCAGCAGTTACGGGGGGGGAAGGGACACCGGGGAGCTGTTTTTT.

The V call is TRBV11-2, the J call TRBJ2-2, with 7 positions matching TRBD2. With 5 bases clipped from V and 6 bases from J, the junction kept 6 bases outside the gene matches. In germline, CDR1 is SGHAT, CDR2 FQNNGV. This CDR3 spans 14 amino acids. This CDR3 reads CASSTVLASGELFF. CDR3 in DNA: TGTGCCAGCAGCACCGTACTAGCGTCCGGGGAGCTGTTTTTT. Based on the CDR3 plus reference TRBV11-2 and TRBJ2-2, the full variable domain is EAGVAQSPRYKIIEKRQSVAFWCNPISGHATLYWYQQILGQGPKLLIQFQNNGVVDDSQLPKDRFSAERLKGVDSTLKIQPAKLEDSAVYLCASSTVLASGELFFGEGSRLTVL.

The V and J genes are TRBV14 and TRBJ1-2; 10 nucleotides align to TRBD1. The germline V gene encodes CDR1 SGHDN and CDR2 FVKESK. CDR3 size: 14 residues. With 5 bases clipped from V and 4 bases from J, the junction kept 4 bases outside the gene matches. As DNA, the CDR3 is TGTGCCAGCAGCTTTGGACAGGGGGTCTATGGCTACACCTTC. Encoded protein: CASSFGQGVYGYTF.